A single TCR beta chain is shown here with its context. The CDR3 goes on 3 residues after the read ends, and that part is filled in from the germline J gene. The source of the sample is a study of T cells in women clearing cervical HPV infection. Clones were sequenced by immunoSEQ multiplex PCR, and TCRdb holds only the in-frame ones, with some missing. This sample's table reports approximately 33,000 clones. The CDR3 has 16 residues. CDR1 is KGHSH, CDR2 LQKENI, per germline. The TCR was taken from a woman between 18 and 70 years old with a cervical HPV16 infection that either progressed to CIN3+ or cleared (not recorded which). The sample was blood buffy coat. The rearrangement links TRBV18 to TRBJ1-2; D is possibly TRBD1 (5 bases). The CDR3: CASSPPGTYGSYDYTF. The CDR3 DNA, read in part, is TGTGCCAGCTCACCGCCGGGGACTTATGGATCCTACGAC.